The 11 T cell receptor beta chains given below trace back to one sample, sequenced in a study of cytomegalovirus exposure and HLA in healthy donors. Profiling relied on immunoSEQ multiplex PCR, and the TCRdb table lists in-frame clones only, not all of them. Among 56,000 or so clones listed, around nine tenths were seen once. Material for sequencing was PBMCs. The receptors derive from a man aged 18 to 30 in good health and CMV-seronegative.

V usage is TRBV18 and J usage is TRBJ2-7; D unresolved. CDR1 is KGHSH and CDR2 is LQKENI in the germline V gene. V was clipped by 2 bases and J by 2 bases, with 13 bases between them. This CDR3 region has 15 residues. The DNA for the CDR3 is TGTGCCAGCTCACCATCACAGCTGAATACCTACGAGCAGTACTTC. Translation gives CASSPSQLNTYEQYF.

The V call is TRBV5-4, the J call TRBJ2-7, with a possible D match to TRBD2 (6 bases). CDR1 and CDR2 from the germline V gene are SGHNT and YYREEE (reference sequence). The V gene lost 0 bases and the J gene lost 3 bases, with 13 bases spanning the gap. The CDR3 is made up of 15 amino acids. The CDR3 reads CASSLVLAGHYEQYF. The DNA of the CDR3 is TGTGCCAGCAGCTTGGTGCTCGCGGGGCACTACGAGCAGTACTTC.

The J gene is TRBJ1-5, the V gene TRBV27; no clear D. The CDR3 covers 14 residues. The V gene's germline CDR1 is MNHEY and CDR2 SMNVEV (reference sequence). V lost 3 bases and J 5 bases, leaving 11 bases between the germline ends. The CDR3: CASSLYGFDQPQHF. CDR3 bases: TGTGCCAGCAGTTTGTACGGGTTTGATCAGCCCCAGCATTTT.

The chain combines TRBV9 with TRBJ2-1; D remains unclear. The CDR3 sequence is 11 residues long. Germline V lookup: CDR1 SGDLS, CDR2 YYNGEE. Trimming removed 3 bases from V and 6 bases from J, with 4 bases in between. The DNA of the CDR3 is TGTGCCAGCAGCGACTTCAATGAGCAGTTCTTC. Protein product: CASSDFNEQFF.

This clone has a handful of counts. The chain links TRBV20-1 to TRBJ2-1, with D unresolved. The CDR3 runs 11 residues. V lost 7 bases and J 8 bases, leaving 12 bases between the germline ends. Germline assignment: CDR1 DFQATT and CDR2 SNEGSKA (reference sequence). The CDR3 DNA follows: TGCAGTGTCTCTAATTTAGATGAGCAGTTCTTC. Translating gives CSVSNLDEQFF.

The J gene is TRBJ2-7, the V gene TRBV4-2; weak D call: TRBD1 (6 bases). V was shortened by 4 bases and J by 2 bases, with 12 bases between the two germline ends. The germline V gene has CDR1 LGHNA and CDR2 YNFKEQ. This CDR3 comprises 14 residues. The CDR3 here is CASSPTQGPYEQYF. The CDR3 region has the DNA TGTGCCAGCAGCCCCACACAGGGACCCTACGAGCAGTACTTC.

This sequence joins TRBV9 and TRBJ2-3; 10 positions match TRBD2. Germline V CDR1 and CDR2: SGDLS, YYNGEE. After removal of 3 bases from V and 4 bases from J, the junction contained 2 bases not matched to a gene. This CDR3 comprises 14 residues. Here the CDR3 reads CASSAAGGADTQYF. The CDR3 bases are TGTGCCAGCAGCGCAGCGGGAGGGGCAGATACGCAGTATTTT.

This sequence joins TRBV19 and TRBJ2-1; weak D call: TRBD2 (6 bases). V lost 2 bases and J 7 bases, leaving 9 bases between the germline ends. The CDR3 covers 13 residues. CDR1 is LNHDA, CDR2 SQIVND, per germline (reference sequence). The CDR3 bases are TGTGCCAGTAGTATAACTAGCAGGAATGAGCAGTTCTTC. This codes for CASSITSRNEQFF.

CDR3 nucleotides: TGTGCCAGCAGTGACCAGACACTAGCCAAAAACATTCAGTACTTC. Translating it yields CASSDQTLAKNIQYF. The chain has TRBV6-1 and TRBJ2-4, with D unresolved. The CDR3 covers 15 residues. The V gene lost 3 bases and the J gene lost 0 bases, with 9 bases spanning the gap. CDR1 is MNHNS and CDR2 is SASEGT in the germline V gene.

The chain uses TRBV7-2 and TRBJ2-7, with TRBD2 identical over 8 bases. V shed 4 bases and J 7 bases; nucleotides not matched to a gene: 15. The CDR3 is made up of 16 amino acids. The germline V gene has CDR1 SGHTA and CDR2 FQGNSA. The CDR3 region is CASSSGNSGILGEQYF. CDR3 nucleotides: TGTGCCAGCAGCTCGGGGAATAGCGGGATCTTGGGAGAGCAGTACTTC.

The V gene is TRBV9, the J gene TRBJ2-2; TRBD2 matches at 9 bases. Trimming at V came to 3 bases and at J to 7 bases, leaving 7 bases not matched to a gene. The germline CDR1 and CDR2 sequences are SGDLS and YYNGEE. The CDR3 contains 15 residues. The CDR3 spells CASSAAGGQDGELFF. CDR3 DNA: TGTGCCAGCAGCGCGGCGGGAGGGCAAGACGGGGAGCTGTTTTTT. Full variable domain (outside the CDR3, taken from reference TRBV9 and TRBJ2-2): DSGVTQTPKHLITATGQRVTLRCSPRSGDLSVYWYQQSLDQGLQFLIQYYNGEERAKGNILERFSAQQFPDLHSELNLSSLELGDSALYFCASSAAGGQDGELFFGEGSRLTVL.